This T cell receptor beta chain derives from a study of CD8+ T cells in alopecia areata. The CDR3 is 14 residues long. After removal of 7 bases from V and 6 bases from J, the junction contained 4 bases not matched to a gene. Looked up from germline, CDR1 is SGHNT and CDR2 is YYREEE (reference sequence). Extracted from the samples, RNA was reverse transcribed into cDNA to serve as the sequencing template. Assay used: immunoSEQ multiplex PCR; TCRdb lists only in-frame clones, some missing. This sample has 95,000 to 110,000 clones; roughly 50% occur once, and the top ten carry about 8.8%. General study points: When scalp samples are sequenced, resident alphabeta T cells of normal skin are also captured.

With regard to this clone: The antigen remains unidentified.

The clonotype originates from a human donor in good health. Sequenced material: CD4+ T cells sorted from blood. The chain combines TRBV5-4 with TRBJ2-2; 12 bases fit TRBD1. In DNA form, the CDR3 reads TGTGCCAGCCGGGGACAGGGGGCTGCCGGGGAGCTGTTTTTT. Translation gives CASRGQGAAGELFF.